This entry is about one T cell receptor beta chain. Its antigen is still unknown. These data belong to a study of Ad26.COV2.S vaccination and SARS-CoV-2 variants. General study findings and limits: Total responses of T cells may have been underestimated by the analyses of TCR breadth and depth. Relative to placebo recipients, vaccine recipients exhibited elevated spike-specific TCR breadth.

Produced via immunoSEQ multiplex PCR; TCRdb's table is partial and in-frame only. There are 250,000 to 300,000 clones in the sample; 80% to 90% occur only once, and approximately 3.4% lies in the top ten. The treatment was: roughly 19 received Ad26.COV2.S at low or high dose, single or two shots; about 5 received placebo; per-sample allocation not given. All samples were drawn on day 63, counting from the first vaccine or placebo injection. Boston hosted the donor, who was an adult aged 18-55 years. The CDR3 covers 14 residues. Trimming removed 2 bases from V and 12 bases from J, with 19 bases in between. Germline CDR1 reads LGHDT; CDR2 reads YNNKEL (reference sequence).

The V call is TRBV3-1 (or the pseudogene TRBV3-2), the J call TRBJ1-1; TRBD1 might be the D (6 bases). Sequencing used peripheral blood, obtained in a trial of Ad26.COV2.S vaccine versus placebo. The receptor was derived from a person between 18 and 65 years old who received the Ad26.COV2.S COVID-19 vaccine or a placebo. The CDR3 here is CASSQKGTQGRPFF. CDR3 sequence (DNA): TGTGCCAGCAGCCAAAAAGGGACTCAGGGGCGCCCTTTCTTT.